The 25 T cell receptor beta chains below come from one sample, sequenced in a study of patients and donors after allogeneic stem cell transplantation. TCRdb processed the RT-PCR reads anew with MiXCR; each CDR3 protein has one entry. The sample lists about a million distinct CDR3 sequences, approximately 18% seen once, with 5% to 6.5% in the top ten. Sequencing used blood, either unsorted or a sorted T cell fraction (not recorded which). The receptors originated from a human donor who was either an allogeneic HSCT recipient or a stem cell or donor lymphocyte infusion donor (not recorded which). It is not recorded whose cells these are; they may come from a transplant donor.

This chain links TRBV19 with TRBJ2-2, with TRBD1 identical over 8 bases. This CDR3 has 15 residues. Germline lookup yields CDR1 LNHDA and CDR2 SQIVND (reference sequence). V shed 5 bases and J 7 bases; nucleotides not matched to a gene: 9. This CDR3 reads CASSGDRGEGGELFF. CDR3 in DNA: TGTGCCAGTAGTGGAGACAGGGGAGAGGGCGGGGAGCTGTTTTTT.

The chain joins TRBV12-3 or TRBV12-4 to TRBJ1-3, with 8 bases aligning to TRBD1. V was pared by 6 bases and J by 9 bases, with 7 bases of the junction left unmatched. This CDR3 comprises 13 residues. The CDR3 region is CASRAGGESTIYF. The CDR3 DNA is TGTGCCAGCAGAGCAGGGGGCGAAAGCACCATATATTTT.

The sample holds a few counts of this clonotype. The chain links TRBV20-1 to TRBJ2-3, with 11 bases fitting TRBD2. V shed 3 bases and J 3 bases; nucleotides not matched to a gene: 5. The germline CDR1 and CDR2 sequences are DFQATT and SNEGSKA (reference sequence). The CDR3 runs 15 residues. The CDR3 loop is CSASPLAGVTDTQYF. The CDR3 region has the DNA TGCAGTGCTAGCCCACTAGCGGGAGTTACAGATACGCAGTATTTT.

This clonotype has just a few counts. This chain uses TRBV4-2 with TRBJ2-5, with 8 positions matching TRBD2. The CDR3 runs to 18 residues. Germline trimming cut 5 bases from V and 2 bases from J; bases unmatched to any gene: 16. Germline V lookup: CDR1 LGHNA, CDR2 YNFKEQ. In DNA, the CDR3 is TGTGCCAGCAGCGCCCTCCAGCCAGGGAGCGGGGGTCAAGAGACCCAGTACTTC. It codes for CASSALQPGSGGQETQYF.

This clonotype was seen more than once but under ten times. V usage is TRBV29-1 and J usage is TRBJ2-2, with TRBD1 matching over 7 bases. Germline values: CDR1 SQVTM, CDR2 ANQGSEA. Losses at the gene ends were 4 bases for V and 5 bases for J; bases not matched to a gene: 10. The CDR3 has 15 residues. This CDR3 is CSVAHGDSRTGELFF. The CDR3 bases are TGCAGCGTTGCCCACGGGGACAGTAGGACCGGGGAGCTGTTTTTT.

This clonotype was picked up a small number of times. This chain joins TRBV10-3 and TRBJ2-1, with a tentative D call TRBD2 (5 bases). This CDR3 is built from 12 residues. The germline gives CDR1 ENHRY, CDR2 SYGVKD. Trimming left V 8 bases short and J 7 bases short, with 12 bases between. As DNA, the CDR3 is TGTGCCATCGGGAGTTATGTGAATGAGCAGTTCTTC. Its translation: CAIGSYVNEQFF.

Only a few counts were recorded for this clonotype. DNA for the CDR3: TGTGCCAGCAGTTATCTAGCGGGGTACACAGATACGCAGTATTTT. Amino acids: CASSYLAGYTDTQYF. This chain connects TRBV6-5 to TRBJ2-3, with 9 nucleotides matching TRBD2. This CDR3 comprises 15 residues. Germline CDR1 MNHEY, CDR2 SVGAGI. The trim removed 3 bases at V and 2 bases at J, leaving 3 bases unmatched.

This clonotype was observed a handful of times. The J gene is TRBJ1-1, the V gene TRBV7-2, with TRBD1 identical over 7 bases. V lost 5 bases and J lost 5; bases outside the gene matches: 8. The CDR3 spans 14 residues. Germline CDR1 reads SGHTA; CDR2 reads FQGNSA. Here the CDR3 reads CASSIKTGVTEAFF. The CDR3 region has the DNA TGTGCCAGCAGCATAAAAACAGGGGTGACTGAAGCTTTCTTT.

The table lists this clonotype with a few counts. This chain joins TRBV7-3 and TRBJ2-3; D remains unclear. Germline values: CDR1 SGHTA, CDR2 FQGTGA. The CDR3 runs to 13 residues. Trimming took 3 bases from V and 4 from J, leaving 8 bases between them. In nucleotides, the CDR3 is TGTGCCAGCAGCTTCTTTCTCGCAGATACGCAGTATTTT. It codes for CASSFFLADTQYF.

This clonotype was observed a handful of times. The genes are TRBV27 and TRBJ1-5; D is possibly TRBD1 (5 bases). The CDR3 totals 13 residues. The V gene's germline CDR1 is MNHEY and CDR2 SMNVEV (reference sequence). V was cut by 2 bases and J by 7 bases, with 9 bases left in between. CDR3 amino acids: CASSLQGPQPQHF. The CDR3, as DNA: TGTGCCAGCAGTTTACAGGGTCCCCAGCCCCAGCATTTT.

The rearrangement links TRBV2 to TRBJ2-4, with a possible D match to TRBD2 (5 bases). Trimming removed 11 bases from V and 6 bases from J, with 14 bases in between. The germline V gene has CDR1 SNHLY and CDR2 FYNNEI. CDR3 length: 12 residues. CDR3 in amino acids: CAVNEGGNIQYF. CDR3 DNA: TGTGCCGTGAACGAGGGCGGAAACATTCAGTACTTC.

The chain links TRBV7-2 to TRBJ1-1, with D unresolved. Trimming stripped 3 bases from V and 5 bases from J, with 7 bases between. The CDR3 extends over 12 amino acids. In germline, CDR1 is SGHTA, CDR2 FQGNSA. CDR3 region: CASSFKITEAFF. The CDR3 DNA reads TGTGCCAGCAGCTTCAAAATAACTGAAGCTTTCTTT.

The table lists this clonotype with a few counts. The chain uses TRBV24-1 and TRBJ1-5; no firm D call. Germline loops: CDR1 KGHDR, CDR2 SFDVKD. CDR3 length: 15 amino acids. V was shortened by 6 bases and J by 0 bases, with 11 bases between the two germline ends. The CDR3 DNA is TGTGCCACCAGTCCCCGGGGATATAGCAATCAGCCCCAGCATTTT. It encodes CATSPRGYSNQPQHF.

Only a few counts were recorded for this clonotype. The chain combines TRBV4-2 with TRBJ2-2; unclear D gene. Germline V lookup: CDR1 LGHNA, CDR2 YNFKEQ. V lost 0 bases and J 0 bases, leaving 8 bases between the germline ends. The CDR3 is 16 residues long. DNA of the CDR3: TGTGCCAGCAGCCAAGATCGGCTAGCGAACACCGGGGAGCTGTTTTTT. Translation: CASSQDRLANTGELFF.

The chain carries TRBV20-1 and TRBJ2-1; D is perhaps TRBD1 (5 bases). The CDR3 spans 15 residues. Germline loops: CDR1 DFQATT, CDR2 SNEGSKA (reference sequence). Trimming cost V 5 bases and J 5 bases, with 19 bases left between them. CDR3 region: CSAPMGQGKDNEQFF. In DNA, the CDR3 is TGCAGTGCTCCGATGGGGCAGGGAAAGGACAATGAGCAGTTCTTC.

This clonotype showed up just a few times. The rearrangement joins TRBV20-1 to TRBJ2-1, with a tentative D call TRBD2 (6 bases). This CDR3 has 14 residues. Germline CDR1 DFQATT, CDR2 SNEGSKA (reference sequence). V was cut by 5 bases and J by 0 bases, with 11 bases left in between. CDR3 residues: CSAQRASSYNEQFF. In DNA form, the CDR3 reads TGCAGTGCTCAGCGGGCGAGCTCCTACAATGAGCAGTTCTTC.

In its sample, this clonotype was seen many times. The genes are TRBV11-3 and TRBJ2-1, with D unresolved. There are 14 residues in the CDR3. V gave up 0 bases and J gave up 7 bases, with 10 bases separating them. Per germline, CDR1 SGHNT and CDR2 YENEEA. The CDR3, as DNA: TGTGCCAGCAGCTTAGATCTTACGGCGAATGAGCAGTTCTTC. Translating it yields CASSLDLTANEQFF.

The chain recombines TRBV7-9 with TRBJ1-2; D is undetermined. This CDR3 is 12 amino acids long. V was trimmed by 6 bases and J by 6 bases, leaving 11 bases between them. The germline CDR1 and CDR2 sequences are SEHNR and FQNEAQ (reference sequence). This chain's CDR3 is CASRAGLDGYTF. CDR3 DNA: TGTGCCAGCAGGGCGGGTTTGGATGGCTACACCTTC.

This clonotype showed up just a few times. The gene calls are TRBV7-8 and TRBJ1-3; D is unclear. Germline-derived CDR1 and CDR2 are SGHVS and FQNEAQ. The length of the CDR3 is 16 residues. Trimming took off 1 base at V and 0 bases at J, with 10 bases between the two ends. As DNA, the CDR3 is TGTGCCAGCAGCTTAGATGGCAGAAGCTCTGGAAACACCATATATTTT. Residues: CASSLDGRSSGNTIYF.

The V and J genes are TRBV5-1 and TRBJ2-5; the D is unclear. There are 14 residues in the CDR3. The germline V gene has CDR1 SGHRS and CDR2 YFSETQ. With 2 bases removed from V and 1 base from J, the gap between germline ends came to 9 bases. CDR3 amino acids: CASSFLRTQETQYF. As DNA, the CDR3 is TGCGCCAGCAGCTTCCTTAGGACCCAAGAGACCCAGTACTTC.

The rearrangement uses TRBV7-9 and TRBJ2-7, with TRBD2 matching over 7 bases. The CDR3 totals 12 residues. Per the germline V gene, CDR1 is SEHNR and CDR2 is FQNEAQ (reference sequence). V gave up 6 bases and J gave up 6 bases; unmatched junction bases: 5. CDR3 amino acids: CASRLGEGEQYF. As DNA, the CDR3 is TGTGCCAGCAGGCTAGGGGAGGGCGAGCAGTACTTC.

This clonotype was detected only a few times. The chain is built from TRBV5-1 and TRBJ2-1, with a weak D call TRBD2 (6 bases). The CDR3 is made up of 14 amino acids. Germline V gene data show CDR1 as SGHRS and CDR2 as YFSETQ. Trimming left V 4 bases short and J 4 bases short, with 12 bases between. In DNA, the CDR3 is TGCGCCAGCAGCGACTCCCGGGGGTACAATGAGCAGTTCTTC. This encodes CASSDSRGYNEQFF.

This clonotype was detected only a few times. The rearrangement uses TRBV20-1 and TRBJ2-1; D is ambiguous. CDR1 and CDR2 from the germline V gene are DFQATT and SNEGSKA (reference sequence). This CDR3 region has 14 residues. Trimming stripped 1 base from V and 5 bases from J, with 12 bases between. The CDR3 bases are TGCAGTGCTAGAGTTAGACGGCCCAACAATGAGCAGTTCTTC. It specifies CSARVRRPNNEQFF.

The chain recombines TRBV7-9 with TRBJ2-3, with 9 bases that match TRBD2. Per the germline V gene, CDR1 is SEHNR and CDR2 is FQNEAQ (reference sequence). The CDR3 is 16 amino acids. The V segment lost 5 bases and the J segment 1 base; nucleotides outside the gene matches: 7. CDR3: CASSPTRTSGTDTQYF. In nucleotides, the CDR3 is TGTGCCAGCAGCCCAACACGGACTAGCGGCACAGATACGCAGTATTTT.

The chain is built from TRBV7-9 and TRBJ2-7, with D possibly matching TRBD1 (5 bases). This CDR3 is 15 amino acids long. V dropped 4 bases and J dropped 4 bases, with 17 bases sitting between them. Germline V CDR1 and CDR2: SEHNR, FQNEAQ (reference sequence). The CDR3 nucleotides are TGTGCCAGCAGCTCATACGTGACAGAGATATACGAGCAGTACTTC. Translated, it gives CASSSYVTEIYEQYF.